Listed here are 8 T cell receptor beta chains from one sample, sequenced in a study of Graves' ophthalmopathy and Graves' hyperthyroidism listed by TCRdb under 2018. For sequencing, an Illumina HiSeq 2000 was employed. For repertoire sequencing, the TCR beta CDR3 regions were amplified from RNA transcripts. The first round of RT-PCR was done with HTBI primers and the Qiagen OneStep RT-PCR kit, and was followed by a second round of multiplex PCR, then size selection and purification. The public sequencing data were trimmed at Q25 with fastp and processed into clonotypes with MiXCR by TCRdb, which kept only in-frame beta chains. One record per CDR3 amino acid sequence lists the most common genes and DNA. Within this sample are 200,000 to 250,000 distinct CDR3 sequences, with 45% of them counted one time only. The top ten constitute roughly half of the sample. The sample taken for sequencing was peripheral blood. These receptors were collected from an adult man with Graves' ophthalmopathy.

Comment on this clonotype: A much larger clone is a single base away; this may be a read error. The DNA of the CDR3 is TGTGCCACCAGCAGCACCGGGGAGCTGTTTTTT. This sequence encodes CATSSTGELFF. The gene calls are TRBV24-1 and TRBJ2-2; D is undetermined. The germline CDR1 and CDR2 sequences are KGHDR and SFDVKD. V was clipped by 7 bases and J by 4 bases, with 3 bases between them. The CDR3 runs 11 residues.

The V and J genes are TRBV5-1 and TRBJ2-7, with D possibly being TRBD2 (5 bases). Germline V gene sequence: CDR1 SGHRS, CDR2 YFSETQ. Trimming pared 0 bases from V and 1 base from J, leaving 11 bases between. The CDR3 is 15 amino acids. DNA of the CDR3: TGCGCCAGCAGCTTGGAGGAAAGGGAGTCCTACGAGCAGTACTTC. Residues: CASSLEERESYEQYF.

This clonotype was counted a few times. The J gene is TRBJ1-2, the V gene TRBV29-1; possible D gene TRBD1, 5 bases. The CDR3 has 15 residues. Germline V gene sequence: CDR1 SQVTM, CDR2 ANQGSEA. Trimming took off 1 base at V and 0 bases at J, with 12 bases between the two ends. CDR3 amino acids: CSVEGGTDSNYGYTF. CDR3 nucleotide sequence: TGCAGCGTTGAAGGGGGGACGGATTCTAACTATGGCTACACCTTC.

As concerns this clonotype: A much more abundant neighbour one base away suggests this may be a read error. The chain combines TRBV7-3 with TRBJ1-6; TRBD1 is a possible D gene (6 bases). The CDR3 consists of 16 residues. Germline CDR1 SGHTA, CDR2 FQGTGA. The CDR3 is CTSSSSGAPYNSPLHF. CDR3 in DNA: TGTACCAGCAGCTCATCAGGGGCACCTTATAATTCACCCCTCCACTTT.

The chain recombines TRBV6-1 with TRBJ1-1; D perhaps matches TRBD1 (6 bases). The CDR3 runs 12 residues. CDR1 MNHNS and CDR2 SASEGT come from the germline V gene. With 0 bases removed from V and 8 bases from J, the gap between germline ends came to 7 bases. In DNA, the CDR3 is TGTGCCAGCAGTGAAGCGGACAGCGAAGCTTTCTTT. Its translation is CASSEADSEAFF.

The sample holds many counts of this clonotype. DNA of the CDR3: TGTGCCAGCAGCCCCCGGGGGGTGCGTGGGGGTACTGAAGCTTTCTTT. Amino acids: CASSPRGVRGGTEAFF. The gene calls are TRBV7-9 and TRBJ1-1, with D tentatively TRBD1 (5 bases). The CDR3 extends over 16 amino acids. V was shortened by 5 bases and J by 5 bases, with 21 bases between the two germline ends. CDR1 and CDR2 (germline): SEHNR, FQNEAQ (reference sequence).

The rearrangement links TRBV7-3 to TRBJ2-7; TRBD1 agrees at 9 bases. The CDR3 is made up of 14 amino acids. Germline CDR1 reads SGHTA; CDR2 reads FQGTGA. After removal of 5 bases from V and 4 bases from J, the junction contained 6 bases not matched to a gene. The CDR3: CASSPTGGSYEQYF. In DNA form, the CDR3 reads TGTGCCAGCAGCCCGACAGGGGGGTCTTACGAGCAGTACTTC.

The chain combines TRBV12-3 or TRBV12-4 with TRBJ2-5; 9 bases are a match to TRBD2. The CDR3 sequence is 15 residues long. V lost 3 bases to trimming and J lost 4 bases; unmatched junction nucleotides: 6. The chain's CDR3 is CASSFAGGPGETQYF. As DNA, the CDR3 is TGTGCCAGCAGTTTTGCGGGAGGGCCGGGAGAGACCCAGTACTTC.